The rows below give T cell receptor beta chains drawn from one sample of a study of T cell responses to AZD1222 COVID-19 vaccine. TCRdb's table, derived via immunoSEQ multiplex PCR, lists solely in-frame clones and lacks some. The sample carries about 130,000 clones, 88% recorded once. The sample was peripheral blood, taken on day 0 of AZD1222 vaccination. The receptors were gathered from an adult in good health. The CDR3 runs from the conserved cysteine through the conserved F or W. Each record gives: J gene, V gene, CDR3 protein.

TRBJ2-2 TRBV11-3 CASSFTGTVNTGELFF
TRBJ1-2 TRBV7-9 CASSLALRGRYGYTF
TRBJ2-7 TRBV6-2/TRBV6-3 CASSYPLVGGREAYEQYF
TRBJ2-3 TRBV9 CASSSADTQYF
TRBJ2-1 TRBV9 CASSEGGTGGYNEQFF
TRBJ2-7 TRBV5-1 CASRVGSSNVEQYF
TRBJ2-2 TRBV7-8 CASSLAGGLTGELFF
TRBJ1-6 TRBV3-1/TRBV3-2 CASSQVQGSPLHF
TRBJ2-3 TRBV7-3 CASSKGGPTTDTQYF
TRBJ2-7 TRBV19 CASSRASEYEQYF
TRBJ2-7 TRBV7-2 CASSPTGIPYEQYF
TRBJ2-7 TRBV20-1 CSARGTYEQYF
TRBJ2-7 TRBV30 CAWIRSGTGTYEQYF
TRBJ1-1 TRBV6-5 CATRLVVTEAFF
TRBJ1-3 TRBV7-9 CASRNTGLGGNTIYF
TRBJ1-2 TRBV5-1 CASSLDRGEYGYTF
TRBJ2-7 TRBV11-2 CASSFGGEQYF